The entry that follows covers one TCR beta chain sequence. The antigen remains unidentified. Trimming removed 0 bases from V and 8 bases from J; junction bases left unmatched: 10. Germline V lookup: CDR1 SGHNT, CDR2 YENEEA. This CDR3 has 18 amino acids. PCR used 60 Vbeta primers and 13 Jbeta primers. Sequenced by immunoSEQ multiplex PCR; TCRdb stores in-frame clones only, minus some. The listing records about 140,000 clones. The data stem from a study of cytomegalovirus exposure and HLA in healthy donors. Study information: An early data release held approximately 80 million unique TCRs from HLA-typed donors. Ancestry clustering placed roughly 86% of 350 to 500 genotyped donors in the Caucasian-associated cluster. Study-level points and caveats: The authors enumerated some 160 TCR beta chains as linked to cytomegalovirus. It was reported that the classifier diagnosed cytomegalovirus status with high specificity and sensitivity in both the original and validation cohorts.

This TCR was sampled from a woman between 18 and 30 years old in good health and CMV-seronegative. Sequenced input: PBMCs. V gene TRBV11-3 combines with J gene TRBJ2-1; 13 bases line up with TRBD2. The CDR3 nucleotides are TGTGCCAGCAGCTTAGATCAATCCGGGACTAGCGGGAAACATGAGCAGTTCTTC. Residues: CASSLDQSGTSGKHEQFF.